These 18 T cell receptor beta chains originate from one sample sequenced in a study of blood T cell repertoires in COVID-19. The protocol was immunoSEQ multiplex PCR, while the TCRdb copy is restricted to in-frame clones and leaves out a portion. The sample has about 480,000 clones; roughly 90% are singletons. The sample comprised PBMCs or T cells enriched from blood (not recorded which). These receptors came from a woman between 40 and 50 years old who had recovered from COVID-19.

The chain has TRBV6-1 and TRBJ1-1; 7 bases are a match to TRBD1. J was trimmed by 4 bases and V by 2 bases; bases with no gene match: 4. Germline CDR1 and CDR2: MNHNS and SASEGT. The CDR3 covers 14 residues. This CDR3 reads CASSESGGVTEAFF. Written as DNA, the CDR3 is TGTGCCAGCAGTGAATCAGGGGGTGTCACTGAAGCTTTCTTT.

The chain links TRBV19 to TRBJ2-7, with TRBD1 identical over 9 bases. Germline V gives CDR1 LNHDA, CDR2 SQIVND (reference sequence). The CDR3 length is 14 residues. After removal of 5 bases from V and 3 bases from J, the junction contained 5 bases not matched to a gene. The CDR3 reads CASSSDRGGYEQYF. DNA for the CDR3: TGTGCCAGTAGTTCGGACAGGGGAGGCTACGAGCAGTACTTC.

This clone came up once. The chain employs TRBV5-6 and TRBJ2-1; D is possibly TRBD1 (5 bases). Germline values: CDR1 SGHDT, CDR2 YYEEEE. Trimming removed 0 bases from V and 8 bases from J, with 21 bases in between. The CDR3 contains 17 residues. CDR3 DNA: TGTGCCAGCAGCTTGGCCAGGCCCCGAAGGACATCTGATGAGCAGTTCTTC. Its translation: CASSLARPRRTSDEQFF.

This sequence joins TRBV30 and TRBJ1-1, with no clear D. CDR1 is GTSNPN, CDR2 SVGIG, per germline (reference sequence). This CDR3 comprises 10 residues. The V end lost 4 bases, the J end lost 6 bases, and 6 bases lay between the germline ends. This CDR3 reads CAWTLSEAFF. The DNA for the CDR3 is TGTGCCTGGACCCTCTCTGAAGCTTTCTTT.

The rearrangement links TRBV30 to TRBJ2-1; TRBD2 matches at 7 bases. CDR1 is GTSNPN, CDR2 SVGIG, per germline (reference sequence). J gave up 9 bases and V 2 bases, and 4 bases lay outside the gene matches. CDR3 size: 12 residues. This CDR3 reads CAWSWVAGEQFF. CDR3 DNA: TGTGCCTGGAGTTGGGTAGCGGGTGAGCAGTTCTTC.

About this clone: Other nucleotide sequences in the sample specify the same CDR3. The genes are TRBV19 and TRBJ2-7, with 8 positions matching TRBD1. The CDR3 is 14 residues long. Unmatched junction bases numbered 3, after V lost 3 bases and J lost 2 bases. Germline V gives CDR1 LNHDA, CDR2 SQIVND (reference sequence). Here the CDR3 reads CASSIGTGTYEQYF. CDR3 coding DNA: TGTGCCAGTAGTATTGGGACAGGAACCTACGAGCAGTACTTC.

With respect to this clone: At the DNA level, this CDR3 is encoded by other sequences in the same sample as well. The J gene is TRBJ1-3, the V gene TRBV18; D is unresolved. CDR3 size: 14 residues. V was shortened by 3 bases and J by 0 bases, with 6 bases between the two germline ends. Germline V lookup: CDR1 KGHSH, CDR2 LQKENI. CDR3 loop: CASSPANSGNTIYF. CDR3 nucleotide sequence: TGTGCCAGCTCACCGGCAAACTCTGGAAACACCATATATTTT.

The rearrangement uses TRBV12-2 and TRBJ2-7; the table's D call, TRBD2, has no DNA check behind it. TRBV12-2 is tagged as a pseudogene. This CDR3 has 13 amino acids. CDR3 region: CASRPGLAGAQYF. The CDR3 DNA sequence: TGTGCAAGTCGCCCCGGACTAGCGGGAGCTCAGTACTTC.

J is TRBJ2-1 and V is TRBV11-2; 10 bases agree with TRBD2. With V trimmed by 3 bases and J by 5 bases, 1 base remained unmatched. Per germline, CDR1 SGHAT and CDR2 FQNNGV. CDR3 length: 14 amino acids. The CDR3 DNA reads TGTGCCAGCAGCTTGGGACTAGCGAACAATGAGCAGTTCTTC. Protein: CASSLGLANNEQFF.

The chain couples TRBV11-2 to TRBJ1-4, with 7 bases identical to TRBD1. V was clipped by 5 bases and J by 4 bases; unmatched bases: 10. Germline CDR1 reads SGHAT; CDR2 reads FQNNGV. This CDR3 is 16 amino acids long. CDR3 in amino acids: CASSQNRGTVNEKLFF. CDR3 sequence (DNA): TGTGCCAGCAGCCAAAATCGCGGGACAGTTAATGAAAAACTGTTTTTT. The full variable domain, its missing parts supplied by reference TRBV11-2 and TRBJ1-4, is EAGVAQSPRYKIIEKRQSVAFWCNPISGHATLYWYQQILGQGPKLLIQFQNNGVVDDSQLPKDRFSAERLKGVDSTLKIQPAKLEDSAVYLCASSQNRGTVNEKLFFGSGTQLSVL.

CDR3 sequence reads: CASSLALGLAWETQYF. CDR3 nucleotide sequence: TGTGCCAGCAGCTTAGCCCTGGGACTAGCCTGGGAGACCCAGTACTTC. The rearrangement uses TRBV11-3 and TRBJ2-5; TRBD2 matches at 9 bases. Trimming at V came to 1 base and at J to 5 bases, leaving 8 bases not matched to a gene. The CDR3 sequence is 16 residues long. Germline loops: CDR1 SGHNT, CDR2 YENEEA.

CDR3 amino acids: CASSYSYRSSSYEQYF. DNA for the CDR3: TGTGCCAGCAGTTACTCGTACAGGTCAAGCTCCTACGAGCAGTACTTC. The chain joins TRBV6-5 to TRBJ2-7, with TRBD1 as a possible D gene (5 bases). CDR3 size: 16 residues. V was cut by 0 bases and J by 0 bases, with 12 bases left in between. In germline, CDR1 is MNHEY, CDR2 SVGAGI.

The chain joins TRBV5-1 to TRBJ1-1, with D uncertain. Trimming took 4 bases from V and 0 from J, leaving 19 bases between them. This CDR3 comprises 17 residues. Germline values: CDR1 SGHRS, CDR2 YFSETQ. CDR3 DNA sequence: TGCGCCAGCAGCCCTGACGGCGGCGGCGCTTTGAACACTGAAGCTTTCTTT. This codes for CASSPDGGGALNTEAFF.

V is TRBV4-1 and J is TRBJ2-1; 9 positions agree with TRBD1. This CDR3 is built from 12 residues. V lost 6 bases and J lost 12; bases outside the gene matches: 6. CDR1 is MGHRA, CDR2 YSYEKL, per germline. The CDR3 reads CASSYTGGRQFF. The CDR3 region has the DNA TGCGCCAGCAGTTATACAGGGGGCCGGCAGTTCTTC.

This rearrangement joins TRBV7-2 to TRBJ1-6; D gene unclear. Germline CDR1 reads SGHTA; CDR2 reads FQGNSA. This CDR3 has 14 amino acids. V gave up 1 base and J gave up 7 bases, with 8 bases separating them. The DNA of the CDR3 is TGTGCCAGCAGCTTAGTCCCGACAAATTCACCCCTCCACTTT. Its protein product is CASSLVPTNSPLHF.

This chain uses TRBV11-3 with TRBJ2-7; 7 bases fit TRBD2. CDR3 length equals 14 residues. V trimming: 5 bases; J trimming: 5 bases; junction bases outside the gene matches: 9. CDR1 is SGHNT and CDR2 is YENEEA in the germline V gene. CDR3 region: CASSPLGGSNEQYF. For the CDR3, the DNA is TGTGCCAGCAGCCCCCTGGGGGGGAGTAACGAGCAGTACTTC.

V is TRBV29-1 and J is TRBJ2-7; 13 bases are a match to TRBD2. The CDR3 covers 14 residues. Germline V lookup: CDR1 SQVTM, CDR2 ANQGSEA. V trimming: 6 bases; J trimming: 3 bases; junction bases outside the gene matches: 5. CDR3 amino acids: CSVSGTSGIYEQYF. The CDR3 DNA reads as TGCAGCGTCTCCGGGACTAGCGGGATCTACGAGCAGTACTTC.

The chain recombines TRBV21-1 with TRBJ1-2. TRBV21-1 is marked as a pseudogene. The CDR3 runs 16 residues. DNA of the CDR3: TGTGCCAGCAGCAAAAGGGGAGGACCCGGGGGCTATGGCTACACCTTC. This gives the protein CASSKRGGPGGYGYTF.